A single sample gave rise to the 7 T cell receptor beta chains below, sequenced in a study of CD8 T cells in ankylosing spondylitis. Using its own MiXCR run on the 5' RACE reads, TCRdb lists one record per CDR3 protein. The data contain some 400,000 distinct CDR3 sequences, about 22% of them seen just once; the ten biggest clones take up about a sixth. No antigens are known for them. Study-level findings and limits: The study identified a TCR beta motif of several highly homologous variants that appeared characteristic of ankylosing spondylitis blood.

Sequenced: blood, either unsorted or a sorted T cell fraction (not recorded which). These receptors were taken from a male donor with ankylosing spondylitis.

J is TRBJ2-3 and V is TRBV7-2; no clear D gene. The V end was cut by 5 bases, the J end by 2 bases, with 11 bases between. Per germline, CDR1 SGHTA and CDR2 FQGNSA. The CDR3 consists of 14 residues. In DNA, the CDR3 is TGTGCCAGCAGCCTACTCCAAACCACAGATACGCAGTATTTT. Translating it yields CASSLLQTTDTQYF.

The chain uses TRBV20-1 and TRBJ2-7, with 10 nucleotides matching TRBD2. CDR3 length: 16 amino acids. The germline CDR1 and CDR2 sequences are DFQATT and SNEGSKA (reference sequence). V was pared by 5 bases and J by 2 bases, with 12 bases of the junction left unmatched. The CDR3 is CSAQTEVAGGAYEQYF. CDR3 nucleotide sequence: TGCAGTGCTCAGACCGAAGTAGCGGGAGGCGCCTACGAGCAGTACTTC.

The chain recombines TRBV9 with TRBJ2-1; a possible D gene is TRBD1 (6 bases). Per germline, CDR1 SGDLS and CDR2 YYNGEE. This CDR3 is built from 14 residues. With 3 bases removed from V and 10 bases from J, the gap between germline ends came to 17 bases. The DNA for the CDR3 is TGTGCCAGCAGCGCCGTACAGGGCCTTGGGGAGCAGTTCTTC. It encodes CASSAVQGLGEQFF.

The chain recombines TRBV9 with TRBJ2-2; D is perhaps TRBD1 or TRBD2 (5 bases each). The CDR3 runs 15 residues. Germline values: CDR1 SGDLS, CDR2 YYNGEE. V was clipped by 5 bases and J by 4 bases, with 15 bases between them. In DNA, the CDR3 is TGTGCCAGCAGACAGGACTCGGTCCGCACCGGGGAGCTGTTTTTT. Protein sequence: CASRQDSVRTGELFF.

This clonotype was counted a few times. This rearrangement joins TRBV5-1 to TRBJ2-1; D uncertain. There are 13 residues in the CDR3. V was pared by 5 bases and J by 9 bases, with 15 bases between. The germline gives CDR1 SGHRS, CDR2 YFSETQ. CDR3 residues: CASSRDSRAEQFF. For the CDR3, the DNA is TGCGCCAGCAGTCGAGATAGTAGAGCTGAGCAGTTCTTC.

The sample holds a few counts of this clonotype. The chain is built from TRBV12-3 or TRBV12-4 and TRBJ1-1; no firm D call. The CDR3 spans 13 residues. Deletions cut 4 bases from V and 2 bases from J, with 8 bases between. CDR3 in amino acids: CASSSTINTEAFF. The CDR3 DNA reads as TGTGCCAGCAGTTCAACGATAAACACTGAAGCTTTCTTT.

This clonotype was seen only once. As DNA, the CDR3 is TGTGCCAGCAGCTTACGTCTGCTGGGGTTTGGGAATGAGCAGTTCTTC. The encoded protein is CASSLRLLGFGNEQFF. V usage is TRBV7-2 and J usage is TRBJ2-1; D is unresolved. The CDR3 contains 16 residues. V was clipped by 2 bases and J by 7 bases, with 18 bases between them. Germline V lookup: CDR1 SGHTA, CDR2 FQGNSA.